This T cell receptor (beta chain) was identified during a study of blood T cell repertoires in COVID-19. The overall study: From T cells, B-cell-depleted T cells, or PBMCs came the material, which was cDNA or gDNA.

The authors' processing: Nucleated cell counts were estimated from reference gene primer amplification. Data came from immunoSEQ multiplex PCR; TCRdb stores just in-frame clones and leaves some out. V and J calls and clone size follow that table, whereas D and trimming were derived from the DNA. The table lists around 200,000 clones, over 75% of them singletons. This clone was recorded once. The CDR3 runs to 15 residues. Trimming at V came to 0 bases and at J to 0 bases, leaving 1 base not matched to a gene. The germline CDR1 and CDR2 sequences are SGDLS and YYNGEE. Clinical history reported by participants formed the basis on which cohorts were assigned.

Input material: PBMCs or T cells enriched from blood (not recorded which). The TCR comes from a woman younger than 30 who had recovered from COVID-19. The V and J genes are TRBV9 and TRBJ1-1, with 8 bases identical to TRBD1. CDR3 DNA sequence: TGTGCCAGCAGCGTAGGGGACAGGATGAACACTGAAGCTTTCTTT. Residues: CASSVGDRMNTEAFF.